The clone carrying this T cell receptor beta chain was found many times. Antigen unknown. This record comes from a study of CD8 T cells in ankylosing spondylitis. Scientists made TCR beta libraries using quantitative 5'-RACE with molecular barcodes. Via MiXCR, TCRdb re-called the 5' RACE reads, giving one row per CDR3 protein. The sample yields fewer than 550,000 distinct CDR3 sequences, roughly 5% seen once. Germline V gene sequence: CDR1 SGHTA, CDR2 FQGNSA. Deletions cut 5 bases from V and 11 bases from J, with 13 bases between. The CDR3 consists of 12 residues. Study-level findings and limits: Disease-associated clones were reportedly significantly overrepresented in matched ankylosing spondylitis synovial fluid. Earlier work had already found some motif variants in reactive arthritis synovial fluid and blood. Disease-linked clones displayed a CD8+ phenotype and appeared relatively rarely in peripheral blood. Seemingly characteristic of ankylosing spondylitis blood was a TCR beta motif consisting of roughly 8 highly homologous variants.

Sequencing was performed on blood, either unsorted or a sorted T cell fraction (not recorded which). This sequence was found in a male donor with ankylosing spondylitis. This sequence joins TRBV7-2 and TRBJ2-1, with a tentative D call TRBD2 (5 bases). The CDR3 sequence is CASSRRGFQQFF. The DNA of the CDR3 is TGTGCCAGCAGCCGACGCGGGTTTCAGCAGTTCTTC.